This TCR beta chain was sequenced for a study of blood T cell repertoires in COVID-19. Study-level information: Sites across the United States, Italy and Spain contributed samples from acute and convalescent COVID-19. Sources were T cells, B-cell-depleted T cells, or PBMCs; the material itself was cDNA or gDNA.

V lost 0 bases and J lost 0, with 8 bases in between. CDR1 is SGHRS and CDR2 is YFSETQ in the germline V gene. The CDR3 is made up of 15 amino acids. Original handling: Reference gene primers were amplified, and this amplification served to estimate nucleated cell counts. The method was immunoSEQ multiplex PCR; TCRdb's version includes in-frame clones alone and lacks a portion of them. The V and J calls and the clone size are those of that table, but D and trimming were determined from the DNA. The sample yields 120,000 to 150,000 clones, almost 80% seen once. The chain is built from TRBV5-1 and TRBJ2-3; no definite D call. Sequencing used peripheral blood. The sequence came from a man in his forties or fifties with active or convalescent COVID-19. The CDR3 reads CASSLDGYSTDTQYF. The CDR3 nucleotides read TGCGCCAGCAGCTTGGACGGTTATAGCACAGATACGCAGTATTTT.